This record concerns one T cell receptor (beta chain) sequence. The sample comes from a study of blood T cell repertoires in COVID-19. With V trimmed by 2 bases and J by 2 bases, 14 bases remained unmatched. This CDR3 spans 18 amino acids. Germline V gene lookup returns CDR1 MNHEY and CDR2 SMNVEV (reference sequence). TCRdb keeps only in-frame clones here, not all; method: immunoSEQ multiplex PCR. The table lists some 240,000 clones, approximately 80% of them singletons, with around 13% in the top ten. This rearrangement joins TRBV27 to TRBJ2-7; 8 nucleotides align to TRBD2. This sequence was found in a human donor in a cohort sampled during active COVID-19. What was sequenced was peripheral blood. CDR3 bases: TGTGCCAGCAGTTTACGCCCCCCGGCTAGCGGGTCCCCCTACGAGCAGTACTTC. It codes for CASSLRPPASGSPYEQYF.